This TCR beta chain was identified during a study of identical twins. Study-level points and caveats: Potential partial confounding of zero-insertion analyses by invariant MAIT and iNKT cells was noted. A lower insertion count was a feature of abundant cord blood beta clonotypes, with no such feature in memory repertoires.

A universal primer binding site was introduced by template switching. The final cDNA contained unique molecular identifiers. Each CDR3 protein gets one entry after TCRdb re-called the 5' RACE reads with MiXCR. The table shows 500,000 to 650,000 distinct CDR3 sequences, with under 8.5% occurring only once. Germline CDR1 and CDR2: SGHRS and YFSETQ. Trimming stripped 0 bases from V and 7 bases from J, with 10 bases between. The CDR3 runs to 13 residues. Ten or more counts support this clonotype. Its target is not known. This sample was also put to use in a study of yellow fever vaccine responses in identical twins. As reported in that work: Reportedly, the T cell response mounted by twins to vaccine seemed partly convergent, partly personalized.

The chain uses TRBV5-1 and TRBJ2-5, with D uncertain. This sequence was found in a woman aged 18-30 years in good health. Input material: PBMCs. CDR3 in amino acids: CASSLDGSRTQYF. In nucleotides, the CDR3 is TGCGCCAGCAGCTTGGACGGCTCACGGACCCAGTACTTC.